The subject of this entry is one T cell receptor (beta chain). Its antigen is not identified. This sample was taken from a study of T-cell memory formation after mild COVID-19. Points from the study as a whole: Detection of some responders pre-infection suggested pre-existing cross-reactive memory T cells participated. Second-wave clones peaking on day 37 lacked confirmed SARS-CoV-2 specificity. CD4+ clones that contracted lay mainly in CM and EM; CD8+ ones lay in EMRA.

Libraries for TCRalpha and TCRbeta carried sample barcodes and unique molecular identifiers via 5'RACE. In TCRdb, the 5' RACE reads were re-called with MiXCR into one record per CDR3 protein. This sample yields fewer than 700,000 distinct CDR3 sequences, of which 20% to 25% are seen a single time; about 8.7% belongs to the top ten. The germline gives CDR1 DFQATT, CDR2 SNEGSKA (reference sequence). Trimming removed 0 bases from V and 5 bases from J, with 10 bases in between. The CDR3 is made up of 13 amino acids. This receptor was obtained from an adult woman who had mild COVID-19 (a few samples of this study predate the infection). Cell type and time point are not known. The V call is TRBV20-1, the J call TRBJ1-1; D gene uncertain. Sequenced: PBMCs or a T cell subset sorted from them (not recorded which). Here the CDR3 DNA reads TGCAGTGCTAGAGATCGTCTCCGGACTGAAGCTTTCTTT. Translated: CSARDRLRTEAFF.